The rows below give T cell receptor beta chains drawn from one sample of a study of blood T cells in healthy people across ages. TCRdb reanalysed the 5' RACE reads using MiXCR and keeps one entry per CDR3 protein. Of 1.5 million to 2 million distinct CDR3 sequences in the sample, about 28% are singletons; the top ten hold roughly 8.2%. Sequenced material: blood. These receptors were taken from a woman in her 30s in good health. The CDR3 runs from the conserved cysteine through the conserved F or W. The D gene is left open where the match is weak. A clone size is listed for some rows: how often the clone was seen (once, few, many), or a class if it is expanded.

size: -; J: TRBJ2-7; V: TRBV5-1; D: -; CDR3: CASSSGEIHEQYF; DNA: TGCGCCAGCAGCTCGGGGGAGATCCACGAGCAGTACTTC
size: many; J: TRBJ2-1; V: TRBV5-1; D: -; CDR3: CASSLVSRSEQFF; DNA: TGCGCCAGCAGCTTGGTCTCCCGTAGTGAGCAGTTCTTC
size: -; J: TRBJ1-1; V: TRBV24-1; D: TRBD1; CDR3: CATSDVGQGAFF; DNA: TGTGCCACCAGTGACGTGGGACAGGGAGCTTTCTTT
size: few; J: TRBJ2-5; V: TRBV7-2; D: -; CDR3: CASSLAPPSGQETQYF; DNA: TGTGCCAGCAGCTTAGCCCCCCCCAGCGGACAAGAGACCCAGTACTTC
size: -; J: TRBJ1-5; V: TRBV12-3/TRBV12-4; D: TRBD1; CDR3: CASRDTGDQPQHF; DNA: TGTGCCAGCAGAGATACAGGGGACCAGCCCCAGCATTTT
size: -; J: TRBJ1-5; V: TRBV20-1; D: -; CDR3: CSARADGDSNQPQHF; DNA: TGCAGTGCTAGAGCCGACGGTGATAGCAATCAGCCCCAGCATTTT
size: few; J: TRBJ2-1; V: TRBV12-5; D: TRBD1; CDR3: CASGDPGQGREQFF; DNA: TGTGCTAGTGGCGACCCGGGACAGGGGAGGGAGCAGTTCTTC
size: few; J: TRBJ2-1; V: TRBV20-1; D: -; CDR3: CNAREPKYNEQFF; DNA: TGCAATGCTAGAGAGCCAAAATACAATGAGCAGTTCTTC
size: once; J: TRBJ1-5; V: TRBV20-1; D: -; CDR3: CSARVTIEKPQHF; DNA: TGCAGTGCTAGAGTGACAATCGAGAAGCCCCAGCATTTT
size: many; J: TRBJ2-7; V: TRBV6-5; D: TRBD1; CDR3: CASSLDRGRAEQYF; DNA: TGTGCCAGCAGCCTGGACAGGGGAAGGGCCGAGCAGTACTTC
size: -; J: TRBJ2-1; V: TRBV20-1; D: -; CDR3: CSARDQDGVNEQFF; DNA: TGCAGTGCTAGAGATCAGGATGGGGTCAATGAGCAGTTCTTC
size: -; J: TRBJ1-1; V: TRBV7-9; D: -; CDR3: CASSRITGGTEAFF; DNA: TGTGCCAGCAGCCGTATTACGGGGGGCACTGAAGCTTTCTTT
size: many; J: TRBJ2-2; V: TRBV20-1; D: TRBD2; CDR3: CSAPGLAGRTGELFF; DNA: TGCAGTGCCCCGGGGCTAGCGGGGCGCACCGGGGAGCTGTTTTTT
size: -; J: TRBJ2-7; V: TRBV12-3/TRBV12-4; D: -; CDR3: CASSKTGKSYEQYF; DNA: TGTGCCAGCAGTAAGACTGGGAAAAGCTACGAGCAGTACTTC
size: -; J: TRBJ2-7; V: TRBV19; D: TRBD2; CDR3: CAITGTSEDEQYF; DNA: TGTGCCATCACCGGGACTAGCGAGGACGAGCAGTACTTC
size: -; J: TRBJ2-1; V: TRBV29-1; D: -; CDR3: CSVALRSTYNEQFF; DNA: TGCAGCGTGGCCCTACGGAGCACCTACAATGAGCAGTTCTTC
size: few; J: TRBJ1-2; V: TRBV12-3/TRBV12-4; D: TRBD1; CDR3: CASSLSGTGGAWGYTF; DNA: TGTGCCAGCAGCCTTTCCGGGACAGGGGGCGCTTGGGGCTACACCTTC
size: many; J: TRBJ2-1; V: TRBV29-1; D: TRBD2; CDR3: CSVGGTSAYNEQFF; DNA: TGCAGCGTCGGCGGGACTAGCGCCTACAATGAGCAGTTCTTC
size: few; J: TRBJ1-2; V: TRBV7-9; D: -; CDR3: CASSSPEQDYGYTF; DNA: TGTGCCAGCAGCTCCCCTGAACAAGACTATGGCTACACCTTC
size: -; J: TRBJ1-3; V: TRBV5-1; D: -; CDR3: CASSLGRTRSGNTIYF; DNA: TGCGCCAGCAGCTTGGGGCGGACCCGCTCTGGAAACACCATATATTTT